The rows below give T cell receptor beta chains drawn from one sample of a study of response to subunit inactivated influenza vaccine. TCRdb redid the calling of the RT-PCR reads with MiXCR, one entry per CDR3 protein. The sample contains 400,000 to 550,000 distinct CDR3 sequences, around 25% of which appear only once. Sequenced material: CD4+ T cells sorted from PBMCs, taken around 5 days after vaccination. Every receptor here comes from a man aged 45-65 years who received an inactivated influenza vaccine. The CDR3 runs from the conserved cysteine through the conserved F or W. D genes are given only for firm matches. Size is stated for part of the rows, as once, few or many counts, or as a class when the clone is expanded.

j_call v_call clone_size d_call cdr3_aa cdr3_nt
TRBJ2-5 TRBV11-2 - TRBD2 CASSSVTEGLAGLKQETQYF TGTGCCAGCAGCTCAGTCACCGAGGGACTAGCCGGACTGAAACAAGAGACCCAGTACTTC
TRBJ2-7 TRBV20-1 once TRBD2 CSAPSGNYEQYF TGCAGTGCTCCTAGCGGGAACTACGAGCAGTACTTC
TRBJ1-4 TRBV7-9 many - CASSLIATNEKLFF TGTGCCAGCAGCTTGATTGCAACTAATGAAAAACTGTTTTTT
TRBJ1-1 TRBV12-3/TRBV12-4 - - CASSLYRMNTEAFF TGTGCCAGCAGTTTGTACAGAATGAACACTGAAGCTTTCTTT
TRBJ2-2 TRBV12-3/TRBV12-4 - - CASSKNKEELFF TGTGCCAGCAGTAAGAACAAGGAGGAGCTGTTTTTT
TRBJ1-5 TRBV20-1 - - CSARYTGRDNQPQHF TGCAGTGCTAGATACACCGGCAGGGACAATCAGCCCCAGCATTTT
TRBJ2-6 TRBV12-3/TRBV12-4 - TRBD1 CASSFGQGVSGANVLTF TGTGCCAGCAGTTTTGGACAGGGGGTCTCTGGGGCCAACGTCCTGACTTTC
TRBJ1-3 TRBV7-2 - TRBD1 CASSSTGGSGNTIYF TGTGCCAGCAGCTCCACAGGGGGCTCTGGAAACACCATATATTTT
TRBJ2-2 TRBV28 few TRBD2 CASSLLAGTGELFF TGTGCCAGCAGTTTACTAGCGGGCACCGGGGAGCTGTTTTTT
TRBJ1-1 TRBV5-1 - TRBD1 CASRPGQGFFEAFF TGCGCCAGCAGACCAGGACAGGGATTTTTTGAAGCTTTCTTT
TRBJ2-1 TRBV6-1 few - CASQATSSYNEQFF TGTGCCAGCCAGGCCACGAGCTCCTACAATGAGCAGTTCTTC
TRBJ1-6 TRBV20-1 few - CSAIRDSDNSPLHF TGCAGTGCTATCCGGGACTCGGATAATTCACCCCTCCACTTT
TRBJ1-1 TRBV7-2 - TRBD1 CASSLVPQGQGNTEAFF TGTGCCAGCAGCTTAGTACCCCAAGGACAGGGGAACACTGAAGCTTTCTTT
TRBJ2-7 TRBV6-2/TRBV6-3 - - CASRTTGLEQYF TGTGCCAGCAGAACCACAGGGCTCGAGCAGTACTTC
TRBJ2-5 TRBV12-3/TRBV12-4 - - CARLPDQLQETQYF TGTGCCAGACTTCCGGACCAGCTTCAAGAGACCCAGTACTTC
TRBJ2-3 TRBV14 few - CASSPRAWTQYF TGTGCCAGCAGCCCTAGGGCGTGGACGCAGTATTTT
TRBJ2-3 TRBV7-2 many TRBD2 CASMLAAANTQYF TGTGCCAGCATGCTAGCGGCGGCAAATACGCAGTATTTT
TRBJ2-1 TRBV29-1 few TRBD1 CSVEDRVQGARSYNEQFF TGCAGCGTTGAAGATCGCGTACAGGGGGCTCGGTCCTACAATGAGCAGTTCTTC
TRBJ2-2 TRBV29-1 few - CSVEVSGAITGELFF TGCAGCGTTGAAGTATCCGGGGCGATCACCGGGGAGCTGTTTTTT
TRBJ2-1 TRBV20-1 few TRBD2 CSALIRTSGNEQFF TGCAGTGCTCTTATTAGGACTAGCGGGAATGAGCAGTTCTTC
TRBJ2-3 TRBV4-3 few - CASSQAGGQVYTDTQYF TGCGCCAGCAGCCAAGCGGGGGGCCAAGTCTACACAGATACGCAGTATTTT
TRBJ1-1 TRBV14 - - CASSKQGRGNTEAFF TGTGCCAGCAGCAAGCAGGGACGAGGGAACACTGAAGCTTTCTTT
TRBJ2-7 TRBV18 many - CASSPMRDEQYF TGTGCCAGCTCACCGATGAGGGACGAGCAGTACTTC
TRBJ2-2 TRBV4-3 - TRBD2 CASSQHLAGGTGELFF TGCGCCAGCAGCCAGCACCTAGCGGGGGGAACCGGGGAGCTGTTTTTT
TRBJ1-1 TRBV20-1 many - CSAAFDTEAFF TGCAGTGCTGCATTTGACACTGAAGCTTTCTTT
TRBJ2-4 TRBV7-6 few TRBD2 CASSLEPSGVRLAKNIQYF TGTGCCAGCAGCTTAGAGCCTAGCGGGGTCAGGTTAGCCAAAAACATTCAGTACTTC
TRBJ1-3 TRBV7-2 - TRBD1 CASSEGGQGRNTIYF TGTGCCAGCAGCGAAGGAGGACAGGGGAGAAACACCATATATTTT
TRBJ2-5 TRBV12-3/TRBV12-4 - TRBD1 CASGRDSQETQYF TGTGCCAGCGGTCGGGACAGTCAAGAGACCCAGTACTTC
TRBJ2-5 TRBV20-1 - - CSAREPRTAQETQYF TGCAGTGCTAGAGAGCCCCGAACCGCACAAGAGACCCAGTACTTC
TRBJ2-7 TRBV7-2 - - CASSRRDGISYEQYF TGTGCCAGCAGCCGCCGGGACGGAATTTCCTACGAGCAGTACTTC
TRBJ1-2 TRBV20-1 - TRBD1 CSASRQGVSYTF TGCAGTGCTAGTCGGCAGGGGGTTAGCTACACCTTC
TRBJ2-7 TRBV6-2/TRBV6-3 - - CASNRRLGSYEQYF TGTGCCAGCAACCGACGGCTTGGGTCCTACGAGCAGTACTTC
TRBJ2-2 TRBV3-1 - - CASSQEAAYTGELFF TGTGCCAGCAGCCAAGAGGCAGCTTACACCGGGGAGCTGTTTTTT
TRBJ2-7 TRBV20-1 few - CSARDRGQVAYEQYF TGCAGTGCTAGAGATCGGGGGCAGGTAGCCTACGAGCAGTACTTC
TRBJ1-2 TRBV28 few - CASRPPQVYGYTF TGTGCCAGCAGACCGCCGCAGGTCTATGGCTACACCTTC
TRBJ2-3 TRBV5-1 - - CASSLGGRTPADTQYF TGCGCCAGCAGCTTGGGGGGTCGGACACCGGCAGATACGCAGTATTTT
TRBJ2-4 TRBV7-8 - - CASSLGGWLALAKNIQYF TGTGCCAGCAGCTTAGGGGGATGGCTAGCTCTAGCCAAAAACATTCAGTACTTC
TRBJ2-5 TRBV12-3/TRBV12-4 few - CASSLLTQETQYF TGTGCCAGCAGTTTACTCACCCAAGAGACCCAGTACTTC
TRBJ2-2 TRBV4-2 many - CASGTGAPRTGELFF TGTGCCAGCGGTACGGGGGCACCTAGAACCGGGGAGCTGTTTTTT
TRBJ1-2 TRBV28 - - CASIGGQIGALNYGYTF TGTGCCAGCATCGGGGGCCAGATTGGGGCCCTTAACTATGGCTACACCTTC